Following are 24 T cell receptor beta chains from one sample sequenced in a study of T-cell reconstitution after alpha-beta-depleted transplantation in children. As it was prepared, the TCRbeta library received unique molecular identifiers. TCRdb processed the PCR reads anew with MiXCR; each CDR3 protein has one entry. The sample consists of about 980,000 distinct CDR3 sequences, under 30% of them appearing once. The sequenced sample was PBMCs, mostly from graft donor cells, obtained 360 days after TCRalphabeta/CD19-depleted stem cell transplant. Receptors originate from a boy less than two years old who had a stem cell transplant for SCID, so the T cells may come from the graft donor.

CDR3 in DNA: TGCGCCAGCAGCCCAACCCTCCGACTAGCGGGGGCCCCTCAACAGTTCTTC. Translation gives CASSPTLRLAGAPQQFF. The genes are TRBV4-1 and TRBJ2-1, with 12 bases fitting TRBD2. The CDR3 length is 17 residues. Germline V lookup: CDR1 MGHRA, CDR2 YSYEKL. The ends lost 4 bases at V and 13 bases at J; junction bases unmatched: 17.

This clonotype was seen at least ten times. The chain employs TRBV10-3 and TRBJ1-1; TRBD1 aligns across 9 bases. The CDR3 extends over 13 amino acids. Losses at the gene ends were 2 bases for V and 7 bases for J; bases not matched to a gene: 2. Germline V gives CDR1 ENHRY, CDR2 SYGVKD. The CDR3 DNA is TGTGCCATCAGTGAGACGGGACAGGGTGAAGCTTTCTTT. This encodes CAISETGQGEAFF.

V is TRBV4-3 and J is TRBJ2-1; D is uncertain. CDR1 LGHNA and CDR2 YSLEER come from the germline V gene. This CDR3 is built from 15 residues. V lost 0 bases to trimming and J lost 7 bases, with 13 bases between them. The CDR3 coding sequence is TGCGCCAGCAGCCAAGATCGCAACCGAAAGAATGAGCAGTTCTTC. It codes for CASSQDRNRKNEQFF.

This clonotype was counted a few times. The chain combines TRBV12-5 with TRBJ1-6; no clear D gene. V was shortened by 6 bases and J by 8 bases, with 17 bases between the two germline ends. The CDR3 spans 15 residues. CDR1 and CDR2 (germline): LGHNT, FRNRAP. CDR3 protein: CASGRWAGSHSPLHF. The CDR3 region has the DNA TGTGCTAGTGGCCGCTGGGCCGGCTCCCATTCACCCCTCCACTTT.

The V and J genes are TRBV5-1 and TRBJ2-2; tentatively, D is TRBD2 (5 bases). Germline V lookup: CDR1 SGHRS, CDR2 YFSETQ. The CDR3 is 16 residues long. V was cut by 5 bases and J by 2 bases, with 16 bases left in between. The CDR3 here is CASRLERALNTGELFF. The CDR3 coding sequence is TGCGCCAGCAGACTGGAGAGGGCCCTAAACACCGGGGAGCTGTTTTTT.

The CDR3 region is CASSARLAGNNEQFF. The CDR3 DNA is TGTGCCAGCAGCGCAAGACTAGCGGGGAACAATGAGCAGTTCTTC. The J gene is TRBJ2-1, the V gene TRBV11-2; 11 bases are shared with TRBD2. Germline loops: CDR1 SGHAT, CDR2 FQNNGV. The CDR3 consists of 15 residues. V lost 5 bases, J lost 5 bases, and 5 bases stayed unmatched.

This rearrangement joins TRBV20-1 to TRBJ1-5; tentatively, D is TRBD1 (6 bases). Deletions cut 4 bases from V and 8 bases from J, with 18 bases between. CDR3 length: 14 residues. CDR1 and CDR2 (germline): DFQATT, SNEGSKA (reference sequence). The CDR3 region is CSATAGTLGEPQHF. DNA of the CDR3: TGCAGTGCTACAGCCGGGACATTGGGTGAGCCCCAGCATTTT.

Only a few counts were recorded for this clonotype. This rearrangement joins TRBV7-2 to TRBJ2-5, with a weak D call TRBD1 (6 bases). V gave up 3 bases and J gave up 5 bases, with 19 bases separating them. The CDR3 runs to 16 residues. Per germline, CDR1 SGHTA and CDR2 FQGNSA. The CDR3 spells CASSFRRGANLETQYF. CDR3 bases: TGTGCCAGCAGCTTTCGCAGGGGCGCGAACCTGGAGACCCAGTACTTC.

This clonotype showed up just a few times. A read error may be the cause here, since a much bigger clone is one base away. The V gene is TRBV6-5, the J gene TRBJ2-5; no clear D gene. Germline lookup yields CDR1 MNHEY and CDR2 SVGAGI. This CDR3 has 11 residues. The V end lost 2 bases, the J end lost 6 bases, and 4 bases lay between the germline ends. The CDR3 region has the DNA TGTGCCAGCAGTTACGGAAAGACCCAGTACTTC. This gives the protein CASSYGKTQYF.

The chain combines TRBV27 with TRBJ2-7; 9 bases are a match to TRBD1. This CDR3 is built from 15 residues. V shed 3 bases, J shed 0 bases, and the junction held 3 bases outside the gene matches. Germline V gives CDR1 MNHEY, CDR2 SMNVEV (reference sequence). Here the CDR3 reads CASSFDRGASYEQYF. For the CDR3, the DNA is TGTGCCAGCAGTTTTGACAGGGGGGCCTCCTACGAGCAGTACTTC.

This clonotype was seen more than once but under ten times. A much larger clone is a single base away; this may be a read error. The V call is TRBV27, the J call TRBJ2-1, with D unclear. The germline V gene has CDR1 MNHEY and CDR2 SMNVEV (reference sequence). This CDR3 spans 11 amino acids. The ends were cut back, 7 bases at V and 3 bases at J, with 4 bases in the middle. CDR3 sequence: CASTFYNEQFF. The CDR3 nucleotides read TGTGCCAGCACCTTCTACAATGAGCAGTTCTTC.

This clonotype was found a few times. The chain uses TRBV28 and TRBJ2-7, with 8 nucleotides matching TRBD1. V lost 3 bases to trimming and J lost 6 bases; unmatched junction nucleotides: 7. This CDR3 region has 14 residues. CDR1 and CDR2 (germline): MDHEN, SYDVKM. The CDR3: CASSFRGPAREQYF. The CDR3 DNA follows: TGTGCCAGCAGTTTCAGGGGGCCCGCGCGCGAGCAGTACTTC. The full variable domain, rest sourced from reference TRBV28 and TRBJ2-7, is DVKVTQSSRYLVKRTGEKVFLECVQDMDHENMFWYRQDPGLGLRLIYFSYDVKMKEKGDIPEGYSVSREKKERFSLILESASTNQTSMYLCASSFRGPAREQYFGPGTRLTVT.

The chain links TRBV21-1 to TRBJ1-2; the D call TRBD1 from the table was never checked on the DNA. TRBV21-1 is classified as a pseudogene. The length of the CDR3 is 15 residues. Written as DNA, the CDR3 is TGTGCCAGCAGCAAAGAGCACAGGGGTAACTATGGCTACACCTTC. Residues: CASSKEHRGNYGYTF.

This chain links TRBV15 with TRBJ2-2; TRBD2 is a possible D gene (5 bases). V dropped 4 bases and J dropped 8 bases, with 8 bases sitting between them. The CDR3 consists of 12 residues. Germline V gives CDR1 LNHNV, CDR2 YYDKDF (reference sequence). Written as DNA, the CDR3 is TGTGCCACCAGCACGGGAAGGGGGGAGCTGTTTTTT. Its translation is CATSTGRGELFF.

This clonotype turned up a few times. The CDR3 region has the DNA TGCAGTGCTAGAGATGCCCGACGAACAGGCGGGAATCAGCCCCAGCATTTT. Translation: CSARDARRTGGNQPQHF. The chain has TRBV20-1 and TRBJ1-5; D possibly corresponds to TRBD1 (5 bases). CDR1 and CDR2 (germline): DFQATT, SNEGSKA (reference sequence). The V end was cut by 0 bases, the J end by 4 bases, with 19 bases between. The CDR3 consists of 17 residues.

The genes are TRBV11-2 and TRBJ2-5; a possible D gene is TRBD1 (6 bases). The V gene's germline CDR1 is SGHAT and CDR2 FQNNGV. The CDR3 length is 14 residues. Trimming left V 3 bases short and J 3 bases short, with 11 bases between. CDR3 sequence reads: CASSFLGGKETQYF. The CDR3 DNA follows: TGTGCCAGCAGCTTTTTAGGGGGAAAAGAGACCCAGTACTTC. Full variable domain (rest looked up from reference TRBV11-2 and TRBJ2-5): EAGVAQSPRYKIIEKRQSVAFWCNPISGHATLYWYQQILGQGPKLLIQFQNNGVVDDSQLPKDRFSAERLKGVDSTLKIQPAKLEDSAVYLCASSFLGGKETQYFGPGTRLLVL.

The CDR3 reads CASSPPIGTSGNTIYF. The CDR3 coding sequence is TGTGCCAGCTCACCACCGATTGGAACGTCTGGAAACACCATATATTTT. The chain employs TRBV18 and TRBJ1-3; D uncertain. The germline V and J ends were trimmed by 0 bases and 1 base, with 10 bases remaining between them. Germline V gives CDR1 KGHSH, CDR2 LQKENI. CDR3 length equals 16 residues.

DNA of the CDR3: TGTGCCAGCAGTCCCCCGGGAGGATTGGTTACCGGGGAGCTGTTTTTT. It codes for CASSPPGGLVTGELFF. The V gene is TRBV28, the J gene TRBJ2-2, with TRBD2 identical over 7 bases. Germline assignment: CDR1 MDHEN and CDR2 SYDVKM. V shed 5 bases, J shed 5 bases, and the junction held 11 bases outside the gene matches. The length of the CDR3 is 16 residues.

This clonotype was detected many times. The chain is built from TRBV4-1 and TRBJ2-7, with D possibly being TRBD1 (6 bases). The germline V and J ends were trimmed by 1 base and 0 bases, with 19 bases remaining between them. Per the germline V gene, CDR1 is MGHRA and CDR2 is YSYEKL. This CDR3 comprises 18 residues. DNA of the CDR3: TGCGCCAGCAGCCAAGTCCTATTGACAGGTCGGAGCTCCTACGAGCAGTACTTC. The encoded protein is CASSQVLLTGRSSYEQYF.

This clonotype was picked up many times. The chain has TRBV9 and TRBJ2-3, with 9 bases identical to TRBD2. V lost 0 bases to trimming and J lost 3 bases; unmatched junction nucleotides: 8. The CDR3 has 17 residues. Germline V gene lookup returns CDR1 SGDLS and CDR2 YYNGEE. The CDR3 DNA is TGTGCCAGCAGCGTAGTGGATAGCGGGAGCGCAACAGATACGCAGTATTTT. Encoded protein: CASSVVDSGSATDTQYF.

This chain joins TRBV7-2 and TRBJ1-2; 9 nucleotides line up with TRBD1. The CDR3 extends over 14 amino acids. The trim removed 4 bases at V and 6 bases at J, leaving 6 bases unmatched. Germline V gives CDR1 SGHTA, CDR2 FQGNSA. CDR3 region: CASSSTGGSHGYTF. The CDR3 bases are TGTGCCAGCAGCTCGACAGGGGGTTCCCATGGCTACACCTTC.

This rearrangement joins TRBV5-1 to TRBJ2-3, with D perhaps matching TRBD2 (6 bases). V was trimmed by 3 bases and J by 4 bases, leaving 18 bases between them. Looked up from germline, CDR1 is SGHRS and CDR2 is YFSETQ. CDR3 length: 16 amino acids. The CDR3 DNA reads TGCGCCAGCAGCTGGGGGGACGCGGGCATCGCAGATACGCAGTATTTT. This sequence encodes CASSWGDAGIADTQYF.

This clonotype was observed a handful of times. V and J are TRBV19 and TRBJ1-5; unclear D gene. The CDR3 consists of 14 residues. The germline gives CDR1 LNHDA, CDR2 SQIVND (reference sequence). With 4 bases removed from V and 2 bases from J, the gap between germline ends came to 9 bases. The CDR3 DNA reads TGTGCCAGTAGTAGGCGGGGAGGCAATCAGCCCCAGCATTTT. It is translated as CASSRRGGNQPQHF.

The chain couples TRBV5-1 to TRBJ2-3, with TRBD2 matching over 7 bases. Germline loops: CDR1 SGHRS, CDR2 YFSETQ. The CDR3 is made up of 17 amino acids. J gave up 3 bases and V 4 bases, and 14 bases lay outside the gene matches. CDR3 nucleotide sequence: TGCGCCAGCAGCGCGAACCCGCAGGGAGGGAAGACAGATACGCAGTATTTT. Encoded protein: CASSANPQGGKTDTQYF.